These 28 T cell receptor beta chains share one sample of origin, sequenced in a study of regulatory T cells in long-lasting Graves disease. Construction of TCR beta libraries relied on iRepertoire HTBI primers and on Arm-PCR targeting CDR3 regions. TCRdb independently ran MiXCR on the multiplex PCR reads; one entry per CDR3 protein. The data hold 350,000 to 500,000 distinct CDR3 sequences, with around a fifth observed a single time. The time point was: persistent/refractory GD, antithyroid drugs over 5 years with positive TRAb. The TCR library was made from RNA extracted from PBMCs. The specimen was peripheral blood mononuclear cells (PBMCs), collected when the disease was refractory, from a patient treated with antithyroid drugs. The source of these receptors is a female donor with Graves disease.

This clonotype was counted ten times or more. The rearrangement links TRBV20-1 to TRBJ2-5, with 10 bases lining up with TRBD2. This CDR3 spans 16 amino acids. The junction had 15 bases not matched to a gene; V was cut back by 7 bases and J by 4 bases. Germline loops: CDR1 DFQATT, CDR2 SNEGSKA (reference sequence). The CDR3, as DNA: TGCAGTGTATTCTCGGAGCGGGAGGGCCCCTCAGAGACCCAGTACTTC. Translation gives CSVFSEREGPSETQYF.

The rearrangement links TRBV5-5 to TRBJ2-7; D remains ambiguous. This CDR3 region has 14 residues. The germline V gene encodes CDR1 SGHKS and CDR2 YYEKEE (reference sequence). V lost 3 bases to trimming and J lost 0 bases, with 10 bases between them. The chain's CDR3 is CASSSGWTSYEQYF. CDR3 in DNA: TGTGCCAGCAGCTCAGGATGGACCTCCTACGAGCAGTACTTC.

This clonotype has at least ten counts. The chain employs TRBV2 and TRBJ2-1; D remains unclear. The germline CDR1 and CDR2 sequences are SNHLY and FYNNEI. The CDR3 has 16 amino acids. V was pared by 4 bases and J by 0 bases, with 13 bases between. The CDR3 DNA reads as TGTGCCAGCAGTGCTACGGGTCTCCGCTCCTACAATGAGCAGTTCTTC. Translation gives CASSATGLRSYNEQFF.

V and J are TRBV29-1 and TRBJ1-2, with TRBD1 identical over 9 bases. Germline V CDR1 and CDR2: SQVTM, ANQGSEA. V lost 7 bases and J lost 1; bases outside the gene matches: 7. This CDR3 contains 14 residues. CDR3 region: CSATGGRVNYGYTF. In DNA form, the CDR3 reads TGCAGCGCCACAGGGGGCCGGGTTAACTATGGCTACACCTTC.

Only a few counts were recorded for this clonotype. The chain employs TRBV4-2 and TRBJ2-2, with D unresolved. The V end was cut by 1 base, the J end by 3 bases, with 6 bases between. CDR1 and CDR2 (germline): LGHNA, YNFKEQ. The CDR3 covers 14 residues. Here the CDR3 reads CASSQGRDTGELFF. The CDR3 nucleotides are TGTGCCAGCAGCCAAGGACGGGACACCGGGGAGCTGTTTTTT.

The CDR3 is CASSLAGEPYYEQYF. The CDR3 bases are TGTGCCAGCAGCTTAGCGGGAGAACCCTACTACGAGCAGTACTTC. This chain connects TRBV7-9 to TRBJ2-7; possibly TRBD2 for D (5 bases). Germline lookup yields CDR1 SEHNR and CDR2 FQNEAQ (reference sequence). Trimming left V 0 bases short and J 3 bases short, with 12 bases between. The CDR3 is 15 residues long. The entire variable domain, with the rest obtained from reference TRBV7-9 and TRBJ2-7, is as follows: DTGVSQNPRHKITKRGQNVTFRCDPISEHNRLYWYRQTLGQGPEFLTYFQNEAQLEKSRLLSDRFSAERPKGSFSTLEIQRTEQGDSAMYLCASSLAGEPYYEQYFGPGTRLTVT.

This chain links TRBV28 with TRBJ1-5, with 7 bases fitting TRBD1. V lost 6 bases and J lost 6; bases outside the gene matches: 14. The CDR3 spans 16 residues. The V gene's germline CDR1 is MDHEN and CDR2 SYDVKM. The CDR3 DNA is TGTGCCAGCAGACGCGGGACAGCGCGATTCGGTCAGCCCCAGCATTTT. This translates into CASRRGTARFGQPQHF.

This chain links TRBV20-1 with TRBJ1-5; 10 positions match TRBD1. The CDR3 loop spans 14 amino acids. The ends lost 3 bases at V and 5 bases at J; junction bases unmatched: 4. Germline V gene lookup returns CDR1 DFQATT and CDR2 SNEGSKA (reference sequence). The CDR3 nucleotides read TGCAGTGCTAGCGGGACAGGGGACCATCAGCCCCAGCATTTT. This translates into CSASGTGDHQPQHF.

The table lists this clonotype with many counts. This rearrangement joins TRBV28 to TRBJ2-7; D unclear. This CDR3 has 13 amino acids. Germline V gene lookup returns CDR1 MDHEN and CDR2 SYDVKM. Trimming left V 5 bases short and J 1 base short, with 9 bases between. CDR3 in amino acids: CASSGVASYEQYF. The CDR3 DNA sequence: TGTGCCAGCAGTGGGGTGGCGTCCTACGAGCAGTACTTC.

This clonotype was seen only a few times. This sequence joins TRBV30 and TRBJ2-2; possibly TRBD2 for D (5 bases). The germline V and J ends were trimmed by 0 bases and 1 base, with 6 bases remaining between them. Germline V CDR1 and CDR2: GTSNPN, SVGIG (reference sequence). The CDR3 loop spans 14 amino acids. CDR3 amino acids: CAWSVGVNTGELFF. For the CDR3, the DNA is TGTGCCTGGAGTGTCGGGGTGAACACCGGGGAGCTGTTTTTT.

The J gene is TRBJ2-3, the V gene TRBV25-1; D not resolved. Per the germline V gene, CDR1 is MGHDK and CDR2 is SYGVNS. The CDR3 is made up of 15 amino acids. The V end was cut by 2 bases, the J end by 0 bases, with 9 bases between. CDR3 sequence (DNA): TGTGCCAGCAGTGAACCTCGATTAAGCACAGATACGCAGTATTTT. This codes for CASSEPRLSTDTQYF.

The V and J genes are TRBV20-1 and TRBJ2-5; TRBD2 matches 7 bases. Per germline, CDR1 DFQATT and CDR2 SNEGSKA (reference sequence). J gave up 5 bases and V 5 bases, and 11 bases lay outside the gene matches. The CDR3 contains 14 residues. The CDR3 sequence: CSAGLSGKGETQYF. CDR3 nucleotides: TGCAGTGCTGGGTTAAGCGGGAAAGGCGAGACCCAGTACTTC.

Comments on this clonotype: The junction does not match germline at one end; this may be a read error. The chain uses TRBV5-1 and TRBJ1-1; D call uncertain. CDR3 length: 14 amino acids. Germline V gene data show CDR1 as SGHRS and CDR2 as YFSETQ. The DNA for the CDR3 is TGCACCAGCAGCTACCGGGGTATTGGTCCTGAAGCTTTCTTT. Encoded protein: CTSSYRGIGPEAFF. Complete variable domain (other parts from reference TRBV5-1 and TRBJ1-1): KAGVTQTPRYLIKTRGQQVTLSCSPISGHRSVSWYQQTPGQGLQFLFEYFSETQRNKGNFPGRFSGRQFSNSRSEMNVSTLELGDSALYLCTSSYRGIGPEAFFGQGTRLTVV.

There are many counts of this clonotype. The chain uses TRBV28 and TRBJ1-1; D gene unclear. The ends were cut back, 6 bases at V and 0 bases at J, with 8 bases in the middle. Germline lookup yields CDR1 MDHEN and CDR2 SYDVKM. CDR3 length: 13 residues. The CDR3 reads CASSDNLNTEAFF. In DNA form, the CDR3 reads TGTGCCAGCAGCGACAATCTGAACACTGAAGCTTTCTTT. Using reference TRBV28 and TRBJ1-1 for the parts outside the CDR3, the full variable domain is DVKVTQSSRYLVKRTGEKVFLECVQDMDHENMFWYRQDPGLGLRLIYFSYDVKMKEKGDIPEGYSVSREKKERFSLILESASTNQTSMYLCASSDNLNTEAFFGQGTRLTVV.

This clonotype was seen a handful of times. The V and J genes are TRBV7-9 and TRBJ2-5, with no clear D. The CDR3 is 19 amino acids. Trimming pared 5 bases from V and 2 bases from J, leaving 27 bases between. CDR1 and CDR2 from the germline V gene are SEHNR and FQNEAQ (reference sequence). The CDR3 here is CASSPRSEEPLSGQETQYF. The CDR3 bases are TGTGCCAGCAGCCCGAGGTCTGAGGAGCCACTCAGTGGGCAAGAGACCCAGTACTTC.

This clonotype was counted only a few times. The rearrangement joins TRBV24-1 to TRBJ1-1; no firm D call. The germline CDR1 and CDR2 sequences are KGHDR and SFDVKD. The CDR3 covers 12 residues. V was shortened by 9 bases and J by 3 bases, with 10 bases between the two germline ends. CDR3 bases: TGTGCCACCGCGGAGGACGACACTGAAGCTTTCTTT. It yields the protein CATAEDDTEAFF.

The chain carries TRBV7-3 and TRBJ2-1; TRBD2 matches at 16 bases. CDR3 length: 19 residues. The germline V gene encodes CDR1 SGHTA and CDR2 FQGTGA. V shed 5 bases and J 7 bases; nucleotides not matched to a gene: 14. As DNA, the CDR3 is TGTGCCAGCAGCCCAACCGGGACTAGCGGGAGGGCCTCTAAGAATGAGCAGTTCTTC. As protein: CASSPTGTSGRASKNEQFF.

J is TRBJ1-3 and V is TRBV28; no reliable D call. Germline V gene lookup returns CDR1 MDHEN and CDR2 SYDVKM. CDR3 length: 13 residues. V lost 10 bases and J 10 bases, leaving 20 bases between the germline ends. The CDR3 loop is CATTTTRTRTIYF. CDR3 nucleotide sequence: TGTGCCACTACGACAACTCGAACGCGTACCATATATTTT. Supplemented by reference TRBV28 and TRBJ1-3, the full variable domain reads DVKVTQSSRYLVKRTGEKVFLECVQDMDHENMFWYRQDPGLGLRLIYFSYDVKMKEKGDIPEGYSVSREKKERFSLILESASTNQTSMYLCATTTTRTRTIYFGEGSWLTVV.

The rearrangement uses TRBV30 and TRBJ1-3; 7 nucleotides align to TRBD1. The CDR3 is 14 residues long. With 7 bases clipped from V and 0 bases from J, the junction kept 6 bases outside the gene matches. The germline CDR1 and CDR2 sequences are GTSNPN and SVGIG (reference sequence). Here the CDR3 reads CALDRTLSGNTIYF. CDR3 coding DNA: TGTGCCTTGGACAGGACACTCTCTGGAAACACCATATATTTT.

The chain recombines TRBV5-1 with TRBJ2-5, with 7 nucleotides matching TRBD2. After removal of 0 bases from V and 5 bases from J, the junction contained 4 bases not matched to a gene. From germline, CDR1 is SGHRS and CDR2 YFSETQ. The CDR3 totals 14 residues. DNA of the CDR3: TGCGCCAGCAGCTTGGCTGCGGGAGCTGAGACCCAGTACTTC. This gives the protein CASSLAAGAETQYF.

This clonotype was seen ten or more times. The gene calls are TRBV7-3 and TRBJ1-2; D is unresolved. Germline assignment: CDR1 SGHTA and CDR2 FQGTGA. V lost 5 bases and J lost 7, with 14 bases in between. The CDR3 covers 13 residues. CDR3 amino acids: CASSPGPQVGYTF. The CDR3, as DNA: TGTGCCAGCAGCCCCGGCCCTCAAGTTGGCTACACCTTC.

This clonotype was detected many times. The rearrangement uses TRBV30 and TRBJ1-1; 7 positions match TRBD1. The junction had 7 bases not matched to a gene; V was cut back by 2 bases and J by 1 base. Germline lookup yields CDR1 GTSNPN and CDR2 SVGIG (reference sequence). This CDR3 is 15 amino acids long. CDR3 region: CAWSPPGQENTEAFF. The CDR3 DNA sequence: TGTGCCTGGAGTCCTCCCGGACAGGAGAACACTGAAGCTTTCTTT.

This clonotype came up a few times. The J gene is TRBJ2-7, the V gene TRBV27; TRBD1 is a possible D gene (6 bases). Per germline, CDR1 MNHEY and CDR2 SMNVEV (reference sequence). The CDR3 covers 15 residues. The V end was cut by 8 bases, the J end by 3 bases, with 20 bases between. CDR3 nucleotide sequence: TGTGCCAGCGCCGCTTCAGGGGTCCCCCTCTACGAGCAGTACTTC. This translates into CASAASGVPLYEQYF.

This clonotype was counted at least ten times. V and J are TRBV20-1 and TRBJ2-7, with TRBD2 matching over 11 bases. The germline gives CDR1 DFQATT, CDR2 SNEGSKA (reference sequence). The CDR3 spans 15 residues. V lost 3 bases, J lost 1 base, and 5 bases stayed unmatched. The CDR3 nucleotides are TGCAGTGCTAGCCCTTTAGCGGGAGGGTCCTACGAGCAGTACTTC. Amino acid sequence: CSASPLAGGSYEQYF.

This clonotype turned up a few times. The chain's CDR3 is CASSEGTGVNEQFF. The CDR3 coding sequence is TGTGCCAGCAGTGAAGGGACAGGGGTCAATGAGCAGTTCTTC. V gene TRBV2 combines with J gene TRBJ2-1; 9 nucleotides match TRBD1. The CDR3 contains 14 residues. V dropped 1 base and J dropped 6; count of bases not matched to a gene: 1. The germline V gene has CDR1 SNHLY and CDR2 FYNNEI.

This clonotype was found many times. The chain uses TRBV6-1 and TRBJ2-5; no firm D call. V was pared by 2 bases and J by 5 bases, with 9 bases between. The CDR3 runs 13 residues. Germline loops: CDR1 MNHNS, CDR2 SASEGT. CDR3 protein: CASSENNLETQYF. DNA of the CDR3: TGTGCCAGCAGTGAAAACAATTTGGAGACCCAGTACTTC.

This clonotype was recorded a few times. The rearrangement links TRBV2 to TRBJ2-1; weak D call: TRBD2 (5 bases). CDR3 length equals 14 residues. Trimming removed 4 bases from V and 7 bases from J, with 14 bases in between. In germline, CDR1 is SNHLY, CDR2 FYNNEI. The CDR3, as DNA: TGTGCCAGCAGTGTATCCAGCGGTTGGAATGAGCAGTTCTTC. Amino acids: CASSVSSGWNEQFF.

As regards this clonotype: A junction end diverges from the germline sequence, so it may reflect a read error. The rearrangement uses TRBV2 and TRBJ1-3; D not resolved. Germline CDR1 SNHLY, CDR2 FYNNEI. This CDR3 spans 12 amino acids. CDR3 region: CASKVSGNTIFF. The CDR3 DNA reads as TGTGCCAGCAAAGTCTCTGGAAACACCATATTTTTT.